This T cell receptor (beta chain) was retrieved from a study of T cell repertoires in cytomegalovirus infection. TCRdb ran MiXCR on the reads and lists one entry per CDR3 protein. The sample consists of fewer than 200,000 distinct CDR3 sequences, 14% of them appearing once. The germline V gene encodes CDR1 SQVTM and CDR2 ANQGSEA. Trimming left V 7 bases short and J 2 bases short, with 12 bases between. The CDR3 loop spans 12 amino acids. This receptor was identified in a human donor in good health (CMV status not recorded). Some clones in this sample may be carry-over from other donors' samples. The rearrangement joins TRBV29-1 to TRBJ2-7; the D is unclear. Material for sequencing was PBMCs. The CDR3 region has the DNA TGCAGCGCCGAACATGGAACCTACGAGCAGTACTTC. Translated: CSAEHGTYEQYF.